These T cell receptor beta chains were read from a single sample in a study of radiotherapy plus CTLA-4 blockade in lung cancer. The data were produced by immunoSEQ multiplex PCR, yet TCRdb's version contains in-frame clones alone and is incomplete. The data contain about 45,000 clones, approximately 76% of them seen just once; the ten biggest clones take up just under 8.5%. This sample comprised peripheral blood, obtained from a patient treated with radiotherapy plus ipilimumab. The receptors here all came from a human donor with non-small cell lung cancer who had stable disease on radiotherapy plus ipilimumab. Each CDR3 is given with its conserved first and last residue. D genes are given only for firm matches.

D	J	V	DNA	CDR3
NA	TRBJ1-2	TRBV10-2	TGCGCCAGCAGTGAGACCGGGGTCGGCTACACCTTC	CASSETGVGYTF
NA	TRBJ1-3	TRBV30	TGTGCCTGGAGTGTGGCAGGGCCAGGAAACACCATATATTTT	CAWSVAGPGNTIYF
NA	TRBJ1-2	TRBV28	TGTGCCAGCAGTTTGCGGGACTTCTATGGCTACACCTTC	CASSLRDFYGYTF
NA	TRBJ1-1	TRBV6-1	TGTGCCAGCAGTCAGACCAGGAACACTGAAGCTTTCTTT	CASSQTRNTEAFF
TRBD2	TRBJ2-1	TRBV5-1	TGCGCCAGCAGCTTCCTAGCGGGGGGGCCCCACAATGAGCAGTTCTTC	CASSFLAGGPHNEQFF
NA	TRBJ1-6	TRBV12-5	TGTGCTAGTGGTTTGAGTTTATCACCCCTCCACTTT	CASGLSLSPLHF
NA	TRBJ1-1	TRBV6-5	TGTGCCAGCAGTGATAGAGGGACAACTGAAGCTTTCTTT	CASSDRGTTEAFF
NA	TRBJ2-3	TRBV30	TGTGCCTGGAGCCTAGCTACCCCAGATACGCAGTATTTT	CAWSLATPDTQYF
NA	TRBJ2-3	TRBV9	TGTGCCAGCAGCGTAGACCCTCAACTCTTCACAGATACGCAGTATTTT	CASSVDPQLFTDTQYF
NA	TRBJ1-4	TRBV27	TGTGCCAGCAGTTTTAACAGGAGGAATGAAAAACTGTTTTTT	CASSFNRRNEKLFF
NA	TRBJ1-2	TRBV10-2	TGCGCCAGCAGTCCCAGGCCCTGGGAATATGGCTACACCTTC	CASSPRPWEYGYTF
NA	TRBJ2-3	TRBV11-2	TGTGCCAGCAGCTTGGGACCGAGCACAGATACGCAGTATTTT	CASSLGPSTDTQYF
NA	TRBJ1-2	TRBV2	TGTGCCAGCAGTGAGCGTCAGGGGACCCTCCGAAACTATGGCTACACCTTC	CASSERQGTLRNYGYTF